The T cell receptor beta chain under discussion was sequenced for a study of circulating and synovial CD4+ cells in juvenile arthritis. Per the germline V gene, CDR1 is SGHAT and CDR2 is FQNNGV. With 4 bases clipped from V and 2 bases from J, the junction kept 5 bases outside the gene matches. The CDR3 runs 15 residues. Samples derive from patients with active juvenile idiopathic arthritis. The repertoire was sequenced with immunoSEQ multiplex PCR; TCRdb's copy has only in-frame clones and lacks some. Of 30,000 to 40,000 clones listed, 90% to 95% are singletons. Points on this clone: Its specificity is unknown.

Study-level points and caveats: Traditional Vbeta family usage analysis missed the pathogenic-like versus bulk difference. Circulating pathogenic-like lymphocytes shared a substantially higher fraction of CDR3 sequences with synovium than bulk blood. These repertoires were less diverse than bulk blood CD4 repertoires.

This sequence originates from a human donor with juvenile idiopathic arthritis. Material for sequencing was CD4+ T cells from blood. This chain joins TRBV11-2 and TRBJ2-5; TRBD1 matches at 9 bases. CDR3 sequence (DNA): TGTGCCAGCAGCTCCCCCGACAGGGGGCAAGAGACCCAGTACTTC. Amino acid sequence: CASSSPDRGQETQYF.